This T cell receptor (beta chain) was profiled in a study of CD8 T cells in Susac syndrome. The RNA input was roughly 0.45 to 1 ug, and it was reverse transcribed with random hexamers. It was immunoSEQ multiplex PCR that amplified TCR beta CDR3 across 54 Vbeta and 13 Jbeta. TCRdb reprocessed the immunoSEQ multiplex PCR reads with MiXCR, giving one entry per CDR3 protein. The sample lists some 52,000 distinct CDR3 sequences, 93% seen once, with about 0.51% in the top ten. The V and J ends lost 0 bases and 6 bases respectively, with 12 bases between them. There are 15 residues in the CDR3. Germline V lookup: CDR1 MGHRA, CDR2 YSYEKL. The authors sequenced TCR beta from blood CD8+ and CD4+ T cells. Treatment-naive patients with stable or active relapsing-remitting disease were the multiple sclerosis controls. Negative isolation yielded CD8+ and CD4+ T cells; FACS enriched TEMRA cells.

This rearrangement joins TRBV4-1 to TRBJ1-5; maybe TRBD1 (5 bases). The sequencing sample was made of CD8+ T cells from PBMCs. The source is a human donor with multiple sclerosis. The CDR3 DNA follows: TGCGCCAGCAGCCAAGATTCCAGGGAGGTTCAGCCCCAGCATTTT. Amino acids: CASSQDSREVQPQHF.